This T cell receptor (beta chain) stems from a study of T cells in tuberculosis (dated by TCRdb to about 2018). At the level of the whole study: In the study, CD1B tetramers and high-throughput TCR immunosequencing were combined to characterize T cells specific for the mycobacterial lipid antigen glucose monomycolate (GMM). A South African clinical cohort compared IGRA-negative adolescents, IGRA-positive adolescents with latent tuberculosis and adults with active tuberculosis, approximately ten per group. Study-wide findings and limitations: Using GEM motif frequencies, a classifier achieved approximately 75% accuracy, whereas a classifier built on the diverse GMM-specific repertoire got to approximately 88% accuracy (AUROC roughly 0.88). Clinical samples were selected based on the availability of cryopreserved specimens, with adults included as active tuberculosis cases and adolescents included as controls. Active tuberculosis TCR-alpha repertoires showed smaller mean NN-distances to GMM-specific TCRs than IGRA-negative controls, suggesting clonal expansion of these TCRs. The smaller NN-distances in active tuberculosis patients were driven in part by shorter CDR3-alpha lengths, while the difference seen for TCR-beta was not statistically significant.

The CDR3 runs 15 amino acids, cysteine and phenylalanine included. The read is trimmed to its CDR3 DNA, 45 bases read in frame from base 1. CDR1 and CDR2, looked up from the germline V gene, are SGHTA and FQGNSA. A distance of 12 bases separates the germline ends of V and J, which lose 5 bases and 0 bases respectively. The immunoSEQ multiplex PCR assay was used to generate TCR libraries, with TCR-beta and/or TCR-alpha/delta assays applied to each sample. The Illumina high-throughput platform was used to sequence the amplified TCR libraries. Per the authors' processing: Clustering and dimensionality reduction relied on pairwise TCRdist distances among GMM-specific receptors from T cells that were either sorted ex vivo or expanded in vitro. The score assigned to each clinical repertoire was mean NN-distance, meaning the average TCRdist to the nearest 10% of tetramer-positive reference sequences. GEM TCR motif frequency was calculated as the fraction of unique TCRs that matched known GEM sequences in V/J usage and CDR3 length. Linear discriminant analysis with leave-one-out cross-validation, implemented in scikit-learn, was used to classify active tuberculosis. Imported from immuneACCESS, the table was reduced by TCRdb to in-frame sequences with V and J called. These copies leave out some clones; in studies compared against another copy, an unresolved V gene accounts for under half, and the cause of the remainder is not known. V, J and clone size are taken as reported in that table, and D and trimming were inferred from the DNA itself. The sample table contains fewer than 40,000 clones; only one count was recorded for around 95% of them. Jointly, the top ten make up roughly 2.5% of the sample.

Concerning this clone: Its antigen is not yet known. The input lacks base qualities; no much larger clone sits a single base away.

At study entry, adolescents were screened for latent tuberculosis infection by tuberculin skin test and QuantiFERON-TB GOLD In-Tube IGRA. Immunosequencing was performed on unsorted cryopreserved PBMC and covered approximately 110,000 T cells per clinical donor on average. Eleven high schools in the Worcester region of the Western Cape, South Africa, served as enrollment sites for adolescents aged 12 to 18 years. Approximately ten M. tuberculosis-infected adolescents and ten uninfected adolescents, matched for age and sex, were selected. Adolescent PBMC were isolated from freshly drawn heparinized blood by density centrifugation and cryopreserved.

Recombination linked TRBV7-2 to TRBJ2-3, and TRBD1 may be the D gene, going by 6 matching bases. The sequence derives from a donor aged 10-29 years with latent tuberculosis or without tuberculosis infection. Material for sequencing was PBMCs. The CDR3 corresponds to CASSLRTASTDTQYF. The DNA is as follows: TGTGCCAGCAGCCTTCGGACAGCTAGCACAGATACGCAGTATTTT.